The next 24 T cell receptor beta chains were all read from a single sample in a study of T cell responses to AZD1222 COVID-19 vaccine. The assay was immunoSEQ multiplex PCR, and TCRdb's table has in-frame clones only and misses some. Here the sample spans about 99,000 clones, 70% to 90% being singletons. This specimen consisted of peripheral blood, obtained on day 0 of AZD1222 vaccination. These receptors all come from an adult in good health.

This chain connects TRBV2 to TRBJ2-2; D unresolved. The CDR3 has 12 amino acids. Trimming removed 8 bases at V and 4 bases at J, with 8 bases between. The V gene's germline CDR1 is SNHLY and CDR2 FYNNEI. CDR3 nucleotide sequence: TGTGCCAGCCGACTGGGCACCGGGGAGCTGTTTTTT. It encodes CASRLGTGELFF.

This clone has a single count. The rearrangement uses TRBV6-2 or TRBV6-3 and TRBJ2-1; 8 nucleotides line up with TRBD2. CDR1 and CDR2 from the germline V gene are MNHEY and SVGEGT. The V segment lost 0 bases and the J segment 1 base; nucleotides outside the gene matches: 8. CDR3 length: 18 residues. CDR3 coding DNA: TGTGCCAGCAGTTACTCTGGGCTAGCGGGCAGGTCCTACAATGAGCAGTTCTTC. It specifies CASSYSGLAGRSYNEQFF.

CDR3 protein: CASSARPLTAMNTGELFF. As DNA, the CDR3 is TGTGCCAGCAGCGCCAGGCCACTGACAGCGATGAACACCGGGGAGCTGTTTTTT. The rearrangement joins TRBV9 to TRBJ2-2, with a tentative D call TRBD1 (5 bases). V gave up 3 bases and J gave up 1 base, with 19 bases separating them. The length of the CDR3 is 18 residues. The germline gives CDR1 SGDLS, CDR2 YYNGEE.

The chain couples TRBV9 to TRBJ2-1; TRBD2 agrees at 8 bases. CDR1 is SGDLS, CDR2 YYNGEE, per germline. Germline trimming cut 0 bases from V and 3 bases from J; bases unmatched to any gene: 5. This CDR3 is built from 16 residues. CDR3 sequence (DNA): TGTGCCAGCAGCGTAGGGGGTAGCGGGGACTACAATGAGCAGTTCTTC. This codes for CASSVGGSGDYNEQFF.

The chain carries TRBV6-5 and TRBJ1-5, with D unresolved. The V end lost 6 bases, the J end lost 1 base, and 7 bases lay between the germline ends. The CDR3 is 13 residues long. Germline CDR1 reads MNHEY; CDR2 reads SVGAGI. This CDR3 is CASSQRSNQPQHF. In DNA, the CDR3 is TGTGCCAGCAGCCAACGAAGCAATCAGCCCCAGCATTTT.

This sequence joins TRBV6-2 or TRBV6-3 and TRBJ2-1; D is perhaps TRBD2 (5 bases). CDR3 size: 14 residues. The germline V gene has CDR1 MNHEY and CDR2 SVGEGT. V was shortened by 2 bases and J by 4 bases, with 9 bases between the two germline ends. CDR3 DNA sequence: TGTGCCAGCAGTTACCTAGGACTTTACAATGAGCAGTTCTTC. This sequence encodes CASSYLGLYNEQFF.

The CDR3 DNA sequence: TGTGCCAGCAGCTGGGGACGGACATACGAGCAGTACGTC. It yields the protein CASSWGRTYEQYV. V gene TRBV5-6 combines with J gene TRBJ2-7; D is tentatively TRBD1 or TRBD2 (5 bases each). Germline V gives CDR1 SGHDT, CDR2 YYEEEE. The CDR3 loop spans 13 amino acids. V dropped 3 bases and J dropped 4 bases, with 11 bases sitting between them.

The V call is TRBV24-1, the J call TRBJ2-5, with D possibly called TRBD1 or TRBD2 (5 bases each). This CDR3 comprises 16 residues. Trimming removed 2 bases at V and 4 bases at J, with 16 bases between. Germline CDR1 and CDR2: KGHDR and SFDVKD. CDR3 sequence: CATSDSTGTWGETQYF. CDR3 DNA sequence: TGTGCCACCAGTGATTCGACCGGGACCTGGGGAGAGACCCAGTACTTC.

The rearrangement uses TRBV2 and TRBJ1-1; maybe TRBD1 (6 bases). This CDR3 is built from 14 residues. Germline loops: CDR1 SNHLY, CDR2 FYNNEI. Trimming left V 5 bases short and J 6 bases short, with 16 bases between. In nucleotides, the CDR3 is TGTGCCAGCAGTTCCCACAGGGCCCCCCCTGAAGCTTTCTTT. It encodes CASSSHRAPPEAFF. The full variable domain, its missing parts supplied by reference TRBV2 and TRBJ1-1, is EPEVTQTPSHQVTQMGQEVILRCVPISNHLYFYWYRQILGQKVEFLVSFYNNEISEKSEIFDDQFSVERPDGSNFTLKIRSTKLEDSAMYFCASSSHRAPPEAFFGQGTRLTVV.

A few counts support this clone. The chain has TRBV2 and TRBJ1-4; 7 bases align to TRBD1. V gave up 4 bases and J gave up 12 bases; unmatched junction bases: 2. The CDR3 length is 11 residues. Germline CDR1 is SNHLY and CDR2 is FYNNEI. This chain's CDR3 is CASSVDRELFF. CDR3 in DNA: TGTGCCAGCAGTGTTGACAGGGAACTGTTTTTT.

This clone was observed once. The chain employs TRBV4-1 and TRBJ1-5; a possible D gene is TRBD1 (6 bases). The CDR3 consists of 15 residues. From germline, CDR1 is MGHRA and CDR2 YSYEKL. With 1 base removed from V and 5 bases from J, the gap between germline ends came to 12 bases. CDR3 nucleotides: TGCGCCAGCAGCCAAGTAGGGGGGTTCGATCAGCCCCAGCATTTT. Amino acid sequence: CASSQVGGFDQPQHF.

The J gene is TRBJ1-5, the V gene TRBV2; TRBD1 agrees at 7 bases. Trimming removed 2 bases from V and 3 bases from J; junction bases left unmatched: 1. The V gene's germline CDR1 is SNHLY and CDR2 FYNNEI. The CDR3 loop spans 14 amino acids. The CDR3 reads CASSEQGVNQPQHF. CDR3 coding DNA: TGTGCCAGCAGTGAACAGGGGGTCAATCAGCCCCAGCATTTT.

The chain carries TRBV19 and TRBJ1-4; D is unresolved. CDR1 is LNHDA, CDR2 SQIVND, per germline (reference sequence). V dropped 6 bases and J dropped 0 bases, with 14 bases sitting between them. The CDR3 covers 16 residues. CDR3 loop: CASSWSGQATNEKLFF. The CDR3 nucleotides read TGTGCCAGTAGCTGGAGCGGGCAGGCAACTAATGAAAAACTGTTTTTT.

The rearrangement joins TRBV5-6 to TRBJ2-6; D is unclear. From germline, CDR1 is SGHDT and CDR2 YYEEEE. V was clipped by 3 bases and J by 12 bases, with 13 bases between them. The CDR3 length is 13 residues. In DNA form, the CDR3 reads TGTGCCAGCAGCTCTAGGCAGGCCCCCGTCCTGACTTTC. Its protein product is CASSSRQAPVLTF. Complete variable domain (other parts from reference TRBV5-6 and TRBJ2-6): DAGVTQSPTHLIKTRGQQVTLRCSPKSGHDTVSWYQQALGQGPQFIFQYYEEEERQRGNFPDRFSGHQFPNYSSELNVNALLLGDSALYLCASSSRQAPVLTFGAGSRLTVL.

This clone was observed a few times. This chain links TRBV7-6 with TRBJ2-3; 11 bases line up with TRBD1. Germline V gives CDR1 SGHVS, CDR2 FNYEAQ. Trimming took 1 base from V and 8 from J; bases not matched to a gene: 5. The CDR3 covers 15 residues. The CDR3 spells CASSLGGTGGGTQYF. CDR3 DNA: TGTGCCAGCAGCTTAGGGGGGACAGGGGGAGGTACGCAGTATTTT.

This clone was found once. This chain uses TRBV3-1 (or the pseudogene TRBV3-2) with TRBJ1-6, with 7 positions matching TRBD1. The CDR3 sequence is 12 residues long. Germline V lookup: CDR1 LGHDT, CDR2 YNNKEL (reference sequence). J gave up 10 bases and V 7 bases, and 4 bases lay outside the gene matches. The CDR3 DNA sequence: TGTGCCAGCACCCAGGGGGGGTCACCCCTCCACTTT. It specifies CASTQGGSPLHF.

V usage is TRBV9 and J usage is TRBJ1-1; 8 positions match TRBD1. The CDR3 is made up of 14 amino acids. Unmatched junction bases numbered 4, after V lost 4 bases and J lost 2 bases. Germline V lookup: CDR1 SGDLS, CDR2 YYNGEE. Written as DNA, the CDR3 is TGTGCCAGCAGCACTGGACAGGGAAACACTGAAGCTTTCTTT. It translates to CASSTGQGNTEAFF. The whole variable domain, remainder taken from reference TRBV9 and TRBJ1-1, is DSGVTQTPKHLITATGQRVTLRCSPRSGDLSVYWYQQSLDQGLQFLIQYYNGEERAKGNILERFSAQQFPDLHSELNLSSLELGDSALYFCASSTGQGNTEAFFGQGTRLTVV.

J is TRBJ1-1 and V is TRBV11-2, with 8 bases that match TRBD1. The CDR3 is 15 residues long. In germline, CDR1 is SGHAT, CDR2 FQNNGV. Trimming took 3 bases from V and 0 from J; bases not matched to a gene: 3. CDR3 nucleotides: TGTGCCAGCAGCTTGACGACAGGGGTGAACACTGAAGCTTTCTTT. Translated, it gives CASSLTTGVNTEAFF.

This rearrangement joins TRBV12-3 or TRBV12-4 to TRBJ2-5, with a possible D match to TRBD2 (5 bases). Trimming shortened V by 6 bases and J by 5 bases, and 10 bases separated the two germline ends. This CDR3 has 12 residues. CDR3 nucleotide sequence: TGTGCCAGCAGGCGACGGGATGAGACCCAGTACTTC. It specifies CASRRRDETQYF.

The CDR3 loop is CASSPATNQPQHF. CDR3 in DNA: TGTGCCAGCAGTCCCGCGACTAATCAGCCCCAGCATTTT. V usage is TRBV27 and J usage is TRBJ1-5; D is ambiguous. The CDR3 loop spans 13 amino acids. Germline CDR1 reads MNHEY; CDR2 reads SMNVEV (reference sequence). The V gene lost 5 bases and the J gene lost 4 bases, with 9 bases spanning the gap.

The CDR3 region is CASSPRDRQETQYF. The CDR3 nucleotides are TGTGCCAGCAGCCCCCGGGACAGGCAAGAGACCCAGTACTTC. This sequence joins TRBV11-3 and TRBJ2-5, with TRBD1 identical over 8 bases. This CDR3 has 14 residues. CDR1 and CDR2 (germline): SGHNT, YENEEA. V was clipped by 5 bases and J by 2 bases; unmatched bases: 4.

The chain uses TRBV6-5 and TRBJ1-5; no clear D gene. Germline V gene lookup returns CDR1 MNHEY and CDR2 SVGAGI. The CDR3 extends over 14 amino acids. V was pared by 0 bases and J by 5 bases, with 8 bases between. The CDR3 DNA is TGTGCCAGCAGTTACTCTAAGGGCTATCAGCCCCAGCATTTT. Amino acid sequence: CASSYSKGYQPQHF.

The chain recombines TRBV6-2 or TRBV6-3 with TRBJ2-7; 7 bases fit TRBD1. The germline gives CDR1 MNHEY, CDR2 SVGEGT. The CDR3 length is 16 residues. V lost 3 bases to trimming and J lost 2 bases; unmatched junction nucleotides: 10. CDR3 sequence (DNA): TGTGCCAGCAGTTATTTAGAGGGACAGAAACCCTACGAGCAGTACTTC. It yields the protein CASSYLEGQKPYEQYF.

The chain is built from TRBV15 and TRBJ2-1, with a possible D match to TRBD1 (5 bases). Germline CDR1 and CDR2: LNHNV and YYDKDF (reference sequence). Trimming left V 4 bases short and J 6 bases short, with 7 bases between. CDR3 length: 12 amino acids. CDR3 sequence: CATSTDTNEQFF. The CDR3, as DNA: TGTGCCACCAGCACGGACACCAATGAGCAGTTCTTC.